This TCR beta chain was recorded in a study of shared clonotypes between healthy human individuals. Points from the study as a whole: Generation probability values for non-shared clonotypes were lower than those for clonotypes shared by all four donors. Larger estimated richness was generally seen in naive subsets than in memory subsets.

Nashville, Tennessee was home to all donors, each a Caucasian adult. Every subset had its genomic DNA shared out evenly among several immunoSEQ plates. Sequencing used immunoSEQ multiplex PCR; TCRdb keeps in-frame clones, though not all of them. The data show about 2 million clones, 95% seen once. The CDR3 has 16 residues. CDR1 SGHTA and CDR2 FQGNSA come from the germline V gene. V was pared by 5 bases and J by 3 bases, with 8 bases of the junction left unmatched. In regard to this clone: Antigen specificity is unknown.

The receptor was derived from a man younger than 30 in good health. J is TRBJ2-3 and V is TRBV7-2; 10 nucleotides align to TRBD1. Sequenced input: naive CD4+ T cells sorted from blood. As for subset: CD45RA+ positively selected. CDR3 in DNA: TGTGCCAGCAGCCCGCGGACAGGGGGAGGTACAGATACGCAGTATTTT. This sequence encodes CASSPRTGGGTDTQYF.